The clone carrying this T cell receptor (beta chain) has just one count. Its antigen is not identified. These data come from a study of OX40 agonist ivuxolimab in advanced cancers. Study-level information: At 0.01 to 10 mg/kg, ivuxolimab was administered intravenously to patients every 2 weeks. A history of anti-PD-1, anti-PD-L1 or anti-CTLA-4 therapy was acceptable, and roughly 40% had some.

General study points: On average, CD8+ T cells had more expanded clones than CD4+.

With 5 bases clipped from V and 4 bases from J, the junction kept 5 bases outside the gene matches. CDR1 is MNHEY and CDR2 is SMNVEV in the germline V gene (reference sequence). This CDR3 contains 15 residues. TCRdb's copy holds only in-frame clones and misses some; the assay was immunoSEQ multiplex PCR. The sample lists approximately 86,000 clones; about 82% were seen once. The sequence came from an adult with an advanced solid tumor such as melanoma, head and neck, liver or kidney cancer. The specimen comprised CD4+ or CD8+ T cells sorted from blood, sampled in a trial of the OX40 agonist ivuxolimab. The rearrangement links TRBV27 to TRBJ2-1; 10 positions match TRBD2. The CDR3 DNA is TGTGCCAGCAGTCTGGTAGCGGGGGGTTACAATGAGCAGTTCTTC. Its translation: CASSLVAGGYNEQFF.